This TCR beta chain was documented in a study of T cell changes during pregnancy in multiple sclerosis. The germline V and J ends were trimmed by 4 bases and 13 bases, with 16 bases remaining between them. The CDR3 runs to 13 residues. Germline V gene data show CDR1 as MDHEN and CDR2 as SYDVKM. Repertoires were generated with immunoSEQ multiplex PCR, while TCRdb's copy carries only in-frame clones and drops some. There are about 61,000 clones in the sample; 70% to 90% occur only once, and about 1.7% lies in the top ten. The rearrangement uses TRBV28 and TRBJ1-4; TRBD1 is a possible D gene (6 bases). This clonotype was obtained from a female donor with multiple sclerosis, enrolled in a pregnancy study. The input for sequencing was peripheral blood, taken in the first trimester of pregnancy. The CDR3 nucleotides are TGTGCCAGCAGTTCCACGAAACAGGGCGTACTGTTTTTT. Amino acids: CASSSTKQGVLFF.